One and the same sample provided the 16 T cell receptor beta chains below, sequenced in a study of cytomegalovirus exposure and HLA in healthy donors. Clones were sequenced by immunoSEQ multiplex PCR, and TCRdb holds only the in-frame ones, with some missing. Here the sample spans some 98,000 clones, roughly 87% being singletons. Sequencing was carried out using PBMCs. Receptors originate from a young man in good health and CMV-seropositive.

The J gene is TRBJ2-7, the V gene TRBV19; a possible D gene is TRBD2 (6 bases). V was clipped by 2 bases and J by 5 bases, with 16 bases between them. The CDR3 runs 15 residues. Germline V gene data show CDR1 as LNHDA and CDR2 as SQIVND (reference sequence). The CDR3 is CASSILGEVSDEQYF. CDR3 bases: TGTGCCAGTAGTATACTGGGGGAGGTATCGGACGAGCAGTACTTC.

The chain is built from TRBV27 and TRBJ2-2, with unresolved D. The CDR3 loop spans 13 amino acids. The V end was cut by 3 bases, the J end by 4 bases, with 6 bases between. Germline CDR1 reads MNHEY; CDR2 reads SMNVEV (reference sequence). The CDR3 protein is CASSFSFTGELFF. The CDR3 DNA reads TGTGCCAGCAGTTTTTCCTTCACCGGGGAGCTGTTTTTT.

V and J are TRBV28 and TRBJ1-1; 7 nucleotides match TRBD1. Looked up from germline, CDR1 is MDHEN and CDR2 is SYDVKM. The V and J ends lost 5 bases and 11 bases, in that order; junction bases with no gene match: 17. The CDR3 is 15 residues long. Written as DNA, the CDR3 is TGTGCCAGCAGTGATTCACTCGGACAGGAGTTAAGGGCTTTCTTT. Translated, it gives CASSDSLGQELRAFF.

The chain combines TRBV11-2 with TRBJ2-7; TRBD2 is a possible D gene (6 bases). This CDR3 contains 15 residues. Trimming left V 4 bases short and J 0 bases short, with 13 bases between. Germline CDR1 SGHAT, CDR2 FQNNGV. The CDR3 DNA is TGTGCCAGCAGCTCGGGACTGATGATCTCCTACGAGCAGTACTTC. Translating gives CASSSGLMISYEQYF.

Only a few counts were recorded for this clone. This chain uses TRBV11-3 with TRBJ1-2; 11 bases are shared with TRBD1. V was pared by 5 bases and J by 7 bases, with 9 bases of the junction left unmatched. The CDR3 consists of 15 residues. Germline V gene data show CDR1 as SGHNT and CDR2 as YENEEA. CDR3 amino acids: CASSAWTGGSGGYTF. The DNA for the CDR3 is TGTGCCAGCAGCGCTTGGACAGGGGGCTCCGGTGGCTACACCTTC.

This sequence joins TRBV28 and TRBJ2-1, with 10 nucleotides matching TRBD1. CDR3 length: 15 amino acids. J gave up 9 bases and V 6 bases, and 11 bases lay outside the gene matches. Germline CDR1 is MDHEN and CDR2 is SYDVKM. CDR3 region: CASSFRGTGVGEQFF. CDR3 in DNA: TGTGCCAGCAGCTTTCGGGGGACAGGGGTTGGTGAGCAGTTCTTC.

In this sample, this clone turned up once. CDR3 sequence: CASSPGLAGGYDNEQFF. The CDR3 region has the DNA TGCGCCAGCAGCCCCGGACTAGCGGGAGGGTACGACAATGAGCAGTTCTTC. The V gene is TRBV4-3, the J gene TRBJ2-1, with 15 bases aligning to TRBD2. V lost 4 bases to trimming and J lost 5 bases; unmatched junction nucleotides: 6. Germline CDR1 LGHNA, CDR2 YSLEER. This CDR3 has 17 residues.

V gene TRBV4-2 combines with J gene TRBJ1-3; D is perhaps TRBD1 (6 bases). The CDR3 is 17 residues long. The germline V gene encodes CDR1 LGHNA and CDR2 YNFKEQ. Trimming left V 0 bases short and J 0 bases short, with 12 bases between. The CDR3 region is CASSQEGGSFSGNTIYF. CDR3 nucleotide sequence: TGTGCCAGCAGCCAAGAAGGGGGTTCCTTCTCTGGAAACACCATATATTTT.

This chain links TRBV19 with TRBJ1-1, with D maybe TRBD1 (5 bases). V lost 3 bases, J lost 11 bases, and 16 bases lay in between. The CDR3 covers 13 residues. Germline assignment: CDR1 LNHDA and CDR2 SQIVND (reference sequence). CDR3 sequence: CASSIEGRGKAFF. In nucleotides, the CDR3 is TGTGCCAGTAGTATCGAGGGGCGGGGGAAGGCTTTCTTT.

The chain links TRBV7-8 to TRBJ2-1; 15 bases are shared with TRBD2. This CDR3 has 18 residues. Losses at the gene ends were 5 bases for V and 2 bases for J; bases not matched to a gene: 7. CDR1 is SGHVS, CDR2 FQNEAQ, per germline. This chain's CDR3 is CASSGTSGGSYTYNEQFF. CDR3 nucleotides: TGTGCCAGCAGCGGGACTAGCGGGGGGTCGTATACCTACAATGAGCAGTTCTTC.

This chain uses TRBV27 with TRBJ1-2; D perhaps matches TRBD1 (6 bases). The germline V and J ends were trimmed by 5 bases and 0 bases, with 10 bases remaining between them. CDR1 and CDR2 (germline): MNHEY, SMNVEV (reference sequence). The CDR3 extends over 14 amino acids. The CDR3: CASSPRQANYGYTF. The DNA of the CDR3 is TGTGCCAGCAGTCCCAGACAGGCTAACTATGGCTACACCTTC.

The chain has TRBV7-9 and TRBJ2-7, with 8 nucleotides matching TRBD1. With 4 bases clipped from V and 3 bases from J, the junction kept 5 bases outside the gene matches. Germline CDR1 and CDR2: SEHNR and FQNEAQ (reference sequence). This CDR3 contains 14 residues. CDR3 nucleotides: TGTGCCAGCAGCTCCACAGGGGGGAACTACGAGCAGTACTTC. Translation: CASSSTGGNYEQYF.

The CDR3 sequence is CASSARQTGNTIYF. The CDR3, as DNA: TGTGCCAGCAGCGCCAGACAGACTGGAAACACCATATATTTT. The rearrangement uses TRBV9 and TRBJ1-3, with a possible D match to TRBD1 (5 bases). CDR3 size: 14 residues. Trimming shortened V by 3 bases and J by 2 bases, and 9 bases separated the two germline ends. Germline loops: CDR1 SGDLS, CDR2 YYNGEE.

The CDR3 here is CATLGGELFF. In DNA form, the CDR3 reads TGTGCCACCCTCGGCGGGGAGCTGTTTTTT. The rearrangement links TRBV19 to TRBJ2-2; D not resolved. V was shortened by 10 bases and J by 7 bases, with 7 bases between the two germline ends. Germline assignment: CDR1 LNHDA and CDR2 SQIVND (reference sequence). The CDR3 is made up of 10 amino acids.

The genes are TRBV29-1 and TRBJ2-1; 11 nucleotides match TRBD2. The germline gives CDR1 SQVTM, CDR2 ANQGSEA. This CDR3 has 15 residues. With V trimmed by 8 bases and J by 2 bases, 8 bases remained unmatched. CDR3 DNA: TGCAGCCTTACTAGCGGGAGTTTTGCCTACAATGAGCAGTTCTTC. This translates into CSLTSGSFAYNEQFF.

This chain joins TRBV25-1 and TRBJ1-3; tentative D call: TRBD1 (6 bases). V was clipped by 1 base and J by 0 bases, with 10 bases between them. The CDR3 runs to 16 residues. Germline CDR1 and CDR2: MGHDK and SYGVNS. The CDR3 sequence is CASSESGQFSGNTIYF. CDR3 in DNA: TGTGCCAGCAGTGAATCAGGACAGTTCTCTGGAAACACCATATATTTT.